The clone carrying this T cell receptor (beta chain) was seen a handful of times. The antigen remains undetermined. The data are from a study of beta chain features in type 1 diabetes. Study context: Comparable age, gender and cell yields were observed in patients relative to healthy donors. The study, taken as a whole, reports: Since sequencing was performed on cDNA, cells with high TCR expression could be over-represented.

What was sequenced were expressed TCRB transcripts, since all of the isolated RNA had been reverse transcribed. Produced via immunoSEQ multiplex PCR; TCRdb's table is partial and in-frame only. This repertoire shows 300,000 to 400,000 clones, 6.5% to 10% found once; its top ten account for around 0.45%. Naive, central memory, regulatory and stem cell-like memory cells within the CD4+ compartment were sorted using CD45RO/CCR7/CD25/CD127/CD95/CD27. The V gene end was trimmed by 5 bases and the J gene end by 2 bases; junction bases not matched to a gene: 7. Germline V gives CDR1 MNHNS, CDR2 SASEGT. The CDR3 consists of 15 residues.

This chain joins TRBV6-1 and TRBJ2-5, with 8 nucleotides matching TRBD1. This sequence originates from a young woman in good health. The specimen was central memory CD4+ T cells from blood. CDR3 sequence (DNA): TGTGCCAGCAGTCGACAGGGGTCGGTACAAGAGACCCAGTACTTC. It codes for CASSRQGSVQETQYF.